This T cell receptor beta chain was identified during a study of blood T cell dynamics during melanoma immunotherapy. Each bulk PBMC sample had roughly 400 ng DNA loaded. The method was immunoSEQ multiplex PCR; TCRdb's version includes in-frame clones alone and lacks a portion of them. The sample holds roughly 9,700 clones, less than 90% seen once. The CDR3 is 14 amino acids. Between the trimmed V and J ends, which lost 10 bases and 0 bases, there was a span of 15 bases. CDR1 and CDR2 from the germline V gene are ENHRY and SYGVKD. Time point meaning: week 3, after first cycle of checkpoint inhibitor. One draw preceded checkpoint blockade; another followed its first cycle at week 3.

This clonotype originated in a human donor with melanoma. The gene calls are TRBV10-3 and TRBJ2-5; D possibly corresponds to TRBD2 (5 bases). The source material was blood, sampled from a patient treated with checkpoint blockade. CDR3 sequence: CATNSGGDQETQYF. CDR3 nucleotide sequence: TGTGCCACCAACAGCGGCGGAGACCAAGAGACCCAGTACTTC.